This paragraph reports one TCR beta chain. The antigen this receptor binds is unknown. Base qualities are missing; no much larger clone stands one base away. The sample comes from a study of a mutant IDH1 vaccine in newly diagnosed glioma (dated by TCRdb to the early 2020s). In terms of the full investigation: Patients were given eight vaccinations, in weeks 1, 3, 5, 7, 11, 15, 19 and 23, which matched visits V03 through V10. Longitudinal TCRB deep sequencing was done for some 25 treated patients, wherever samples were available for exploratory analyses. Six visits were used for peripheral blood collection: V03 (baseline), V05, V07, V10, V12 and V13. Of the 32 patients who were treated, around 60% were male and about 40% were female, and the mean age was around 40 years. Vaccination started 4-6 weeks after radiotherapy alone, or was given together with temozolomide cycles in the groups whose treatment included chemotherapy. Before enrollment, patients had received standard therapy of radiotherapy alone, temozolomide alone, or radiochemotherapy with temozolomide; most received the combination. Beyond this particular receptor, the publication reports: Pseudoprogression seemed to be unrelated to changes in the top peripheral T cell clonotypes found by TCRB sequencing. Selection of PBMC samples for TCRB deep sequencing was based on availability. The authors stated that sample limitations prevented analyses of patient blood samples from being reproduced. Across multiple MHC alleles, vaccine-induced immune responses were seen in approximately 93% of patients.

Read against the paper, the sample's time point label means: week 23, last vaccination. Every vaccine dose consisted of 300 ug of a 20-mer mutant IDH1 peptide in Montanide, administered subcutaneously together with topical imiquimod. All donors had newly diagnosed IDH1-mutant astrocytomas of WHO grade 3 or 4 that showed loss of nuclear ATRX. The samples were drawn from NOA16, a multicentre, single-arm, open-label phase I trial in Germany that tested a mutant IDH1 peptide vaccine in humans for the first time. Genomic DNA for TCRB sequencing was extracted from EDTA blood using the DNeasy Blood and Tissue Kit. Library preparation employed the immunoSEQ multiplex PCR assay. The hsTCRB Kit was used according to the manufacturer's protocol to amplify rearranged TCR beta chain sequences. An Illumina MiSeq was used to sequence the TCRB libraries. The source study handled its data this way. The kit vendor's proprietary platform handled demultiplexing, trimming and gene mapping. The table comes from immuneACCESS by way of TCRdb, which keeps in-frame sequences with V and J called. Part of the clones is missing from these tables; in studies checked, under half for an unresolved V gene and the rest for unknown reasons. V and J calls and clone size follow that table, whereas D and trimming were derived from the DNA. The sample table holds tens of thousands of clones, of which 75% to 90% were seen once. The ten largest clones add up to 6.2% of the sample.

The TCR originated in a middle-aged man with glioma. The sample was PBMCs, taken from a glioma patient whose treatment included an IDH1 peptide vaccine.

The CDR3 here reads CASSFRGLTEAFF. The DNA sequence is TGCGCCAGCAGCTTCAGGGGCTTAACTGAAGCTTTCTTT. The chain was built from TRBV5-1 and TRBJ1-1, with TRBD1 as a weak D call on 6 bases. CDR1 and CDR2 (SGHRS, YFSETQ) derive from the germline V gene. The CDR3, from cysteine to phenylalanine, totals 13 residues. Kept here is only the CDR3 DNA, which spans 39 bases and is read in frame from base 1. V is shortened by 2 bases, J by 5 bases, and the region joining them spans 10 bases.